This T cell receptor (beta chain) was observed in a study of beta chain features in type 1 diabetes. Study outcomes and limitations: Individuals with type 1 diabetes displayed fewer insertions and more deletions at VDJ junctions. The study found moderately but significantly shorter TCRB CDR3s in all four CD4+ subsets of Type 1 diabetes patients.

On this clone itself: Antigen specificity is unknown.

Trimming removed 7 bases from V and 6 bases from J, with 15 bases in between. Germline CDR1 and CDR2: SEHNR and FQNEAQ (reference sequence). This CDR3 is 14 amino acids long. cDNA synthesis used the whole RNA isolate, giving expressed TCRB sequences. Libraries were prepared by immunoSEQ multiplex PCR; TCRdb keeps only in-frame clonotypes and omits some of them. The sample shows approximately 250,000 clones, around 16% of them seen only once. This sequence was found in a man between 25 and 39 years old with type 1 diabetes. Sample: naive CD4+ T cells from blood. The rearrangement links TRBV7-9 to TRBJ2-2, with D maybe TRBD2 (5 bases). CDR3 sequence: CASIDGRRAGELFF. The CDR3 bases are TGTGCCAGCATCGACGGCCGGCGGGCCGGGGAGCTGTTTTTT.